This TCR beta chain was captured in a study of cytomegalovirus exposure and HLA in healthy donors. Clones were sequenced by immunoSEQ multiplex PCR, and TCRdb holds only the in-frame ones, with some missing. Altogether about 260,000 clones are present, less than 95% being singletons, with the ten largest covering 2.5% to 3.5%. CDR1 is MNHEY, CDR2 SVGAGI, per germline. The CDR3 contains 13 residues. V was cut by 2 bases and J by 7 bases, with 9 bases left in between. The V and J genes are TRBV6-5 and TRBJ1-5; D perhaps matches TRBD1 (5 bases). The sequenced sample was PBMCs. This TCR was recovered from a woman in her twenties or thirties in good health and CMV-seronegative. This CDR3 reads CASSYREGQPQHF. DNA of the CDR3: TGTGCCAGCAGTTACAGGGAGGGGCAGCCCCAGCATTTT.